This is a list of T cell receptor beta chains from one sample in a study of T-cell reconstitution after alpha-beta-depleted transplantation in children. TCRdb re-called the PCR reads with MiXCR, one entry per CDR3 protein. The table lists around 380,000 distinct CDR3 sequences, around 9.9% of them singletons, with over 4.5% in the top ten. This specimen consisted of PBMCs from the stem cell graft donor, obtained from the stem cell graft. The receptors shown here come from a human donor who donated a stem cell graft to a child with acute myeloid leukemia. Each CDR3 is given with its conserved first and last residue. D genes are given only for firm matches. Clone sizes are given selectively: once, few, many, or a class where the clone is expanded.

J: TRBJ1-5
V: TRBV9
size: many
D: TRBD1
DNA: TGTGCCAGCAGCCCCACGGGACAGGGAGATCAGCCCCAGCATTTT
CDR3: CASSPTGQGDQPQHF

J: TRBJ1-5
V: TRBV6-2/TRBV6-3
size: .
D: .
DNA: TGTGCCAGCAGTTACTCAATGAGCAATCAGCCCCAGCATTTT
CDR3: CASSYSMSNQPQHF

J: TRBJ2-5
V: TRBV5-1
size: .
D: .
DNA: TGCGCCAGCAGCTTGGAACAGGGACATTCCCAAGAGACCCAGTACTTC
CDR3: CASSLEQGHSQETQYF

J: TRBJ2-1
V: TRBV7-9
size: .
D: .
DNA: TGTGCCAGCAGCCGGGACACACAGTACAATGAGCAGTTCTTC
CDR3: CASSRDTQYNEQFF

J: TRBJ1-5
V: TRBV20-1
size: many
D: TRBD1
DNA: TGCAGTGCTAGAAGAGGACAGGGGGGTAGTCAGCCCCAGCATTTT
CDR3: CSARRGQGGSQPQHF

J: TRBJ2-5
V: TRBV12-3/TRBV12-4
size: many
D: TRBD2
DNA: TGTGCCAGCAGTTTTCGGGGGGGGGAGAGAAAGACCCAGTACTTC
CDR3: CASSFRGGERKTQYF

J: TRBJ2-3
V: TRBV6-1
size: .
D: TRBD2
DNA: TGTGCCAGCAGAGACATCCTCGGGACTACCCGTTTTGATACGCAGTATTTT
CDR3: CASRDILGTTRFDTQYF

J: TRBJ1-4
V: TRBV5-6
size: few
D: .
DNA: TGTGCCAGCAGCTTGCGGGGAGTGGATGAAAAACTGTTTTTT
CDR3: CASSLRGVDEKLFF

J: TRBJ1-4
V: TRBV20-1
size: few
D: .
DNA: TGCAGTGCTAGTCAGATTGCAACTAATGAAAAACTGTTTTTT
CDR3: CSASQIATNEKLFF

J: TRBJ2-5
V: TRBV12-3/TRBV12-4
size: few
D: .
DNA: TGTGCCAGCAGGATACAGGGTCGGGAGACCCAGTACTTC
CDR3: CASRIQGRETQYF

J: TRBJ2-3
V: TRBV20-1
size: few
D: TRBD2
DNA: TGCAGTGCTAGTATACGCGGGAGTGGGGGGAGCACAGATACGCAGTATTTT
CDR3: CSASIRGSGGSTDTQYF

J: TRBJ2-1
V: TRBV7-2
size: many
D: TRBD2
DNA: TGTGCCAGCAGCCCGACTAGCGGCACCTACAATGAGCAGTTCTTC
CDR3: CASSPTSGTYNEQFF

J: TRBJ1-5
V: TRBV12-3/TRBV12-4
size: many
D: TRBD1
DNA: TGTGCCAGCCGCGGGACAGGAGATCAGCCCCAGCATTTT
CDR3: CASRGTGDQPQHF

J: TRBJ1-5
V: TRBV7-6
size: few
D: .
DNA: TGTGCCAGCAGCTCACGTCCCCCGGGGGCAGGTAATCAGCCCCAGCATTTT
CDR3: CASSSRPPGAGNQPQHF

J: TRBJ2-3
V: TRBV12-3/TRBV12-4
size: few
D: .
DNA: TGTGCCAGCAGTTTCACCCCGGGGGCTGGCACAGATACGCAGTATTTT
CDR3: CASSFTPGAGTDTQYF

J: TRBJ2-7
V: TRBV20-1
size: few
D: TRBD1
DNA: TGCAGTGCTAGTGGGTCTTGGGGACAGGGTCACGCCTACGAGCAGTACTTC
CDR3: CSASGSWGQGHAYEQYF

J: TRBJ2-1
V: TRBV18
size: .
D: TRBD1
DNA: TGTGCCAGCGAGGGGACAGTTGATTCCTACAATGAGCAGTTCTTC
CDR3: CASEGTVDSYNEQFF

J: TRBJ2-3
V: TRBV10-3
size: .
D: TRBD2
DNA: TGTGCCGCCGCGCGGGGGGTTGATACCGATACGCAGTATTTT
CDR3: CAAARGVDTDTQYF

J: TRBJ2-1
V: TRBV11-2
size: .
D: TRBD2
DNA: TGTGCCAGCAGATACTTCGGGAGGGGTTATGAGCAGTTCTTC
CDR3: CASRYFGRGYEQFF

J: TRBJ1-1
V: TRBV18
size: many
D: .
DNA: TGTGCCAGCTCACCCGCGGCGAACACTGAAGCTTTCTTT
CDR3: CASSPAANTEAFF

J: TRBJ2-5
V: TRBV14
size: .
D: TRBD2
DNA: TGTGCCAGCAGCCAAGTTGAACCTAGCGGGAAGTACCAAGAGACCCAGTACTTC
CDR3: CASSQVEPSGKYQETQYF

J: TRBJ2-5
V: TRBV11-2
size: .
D: TRBD2
DNA: TGTGCCACCAGACTAGCGCTGTACCAAGAGACCCAGTACTTC
CDR3: CATRLALYQETQYF

J: TRBJ2-5
V: TRBV5-1
size: .
D: TRBD1
DNA: TGCGCCAGCGGACCGGGACAGGGCGAGACCCAGTACTTC
CDR3: CASGPGQGETQYF

J: TRBJ2-5
V: TRBV2
size: many
D: .
DNA: TGTGCCAGCCTGGGACCCCAAGAGACCCAGTACTTC
CDR3: CASLGPQETQYF

J: TRBJ2-7
V: TRBV6-1
size: few
D: TRBD2
DNA: TGTGCCAGCATCTCCACAATTTCAGCGGGAGGCCCCTACGAGCAGTACTTC
CDR3: CASISTISAGGPYEQYF

J: TRBJ1-3
V: TRBV20-1
size: many
D: .
DNA: TGCAGTGCGTGGGATCCAAGGAGGGGAAACACCATATATTTT
CDR3: CSAWDPRRGNTIYF

J: TRBJ2-1
V: TRBV10-2
size: .
D: .
DNA: TGCGCCAGCAGCCCGTCGGGTTGGGAGCAGTTCTTC
CDR3: CASSPSGWEQFF

J: TRBJ1-4
V: TRBV5-1
size: .
D: .
DNA: TGCGCCAGCACGCTAGGACAGTCTGGGCATGAAAAACTGTTTTTT
CDR3: CASTLGQSGHEKLFF

J: TRBJ1-6
V: TRBV5-1
size: few
D: .
DNA: TGCGCCAGCAGCTTGGCCTTGGGCTCCTATAATTCACCCCTCCACTTT
CDR3: CASSLALGSYNSPLHF

J: TRBJ2-1
V: TRBV5-1
size: many
D: .
DNA: TGCGCCAGCAGCTTTGGAGGGGTTGGGGACAATGAGCAGTTCTTC
CDR3: CASSFGGVGDNEQFF

J: TRBJ2-1
V: TRBV7-2
size: .
D: TRBD2
DNA: TGTGCCAGCAGCTCGACTAGCGGGGGGGCCCATGAGCAGTTCTTC
CDR3: CASSSTSGGAHEQFF

J: TRBJ1-2
V: TRBV12-3/TRBV12-4
size: few
D: .
DNA: TGTGCCAGCAGTTTACTAGGATCGGGAGTCTACACCTTC
CDR3: CASSLLGSGVYTF

J: TRBJ2-5
V: TRBV12-3/TRBV12-4
size: .
D: .
DNA: TGTGCCAGCGCTTTGGGGATCGGGGAGACCCAGTACTTC
CDR3: CASALGIGETQYF

J: TRBJ2-1
V: TRBV29-1
size: many
D: .
DNA: TGCAGCGTTGAAGAGGCCCCAGTTCTTAGCTATCCTGAGCAGTTCTTC
CDR3: CSVEEAPVLSYPEQFF

J: TRBJ1-6
V: TRBV6-5
size: .
D: TRBD1
DNA: TGTGCCAGCAGCAACAGGGGTTCACCCCTCCACTTT
CDR3: CASSNRGSPLHF

J: TRBJ1-3
V: TRBV11-2
size: .
D: TRBD1
DNA: TGTGCCAGCAGTTCAGGGACCACAGGGGGAGCTGGAAACACCATATATTTT
CDR3: CASSSGTTGGAGNTIYF

J: TRBJ1-1
V: TRBV20-1
size: once
D: TRBD1
DNA: TGCAGTGTCCAGGGGGGGCGTAGCACTGAAGCTTTCTTT
CDR3: CSVQGGRSTEAFF

J: TRBJ1-1
V: TRBV5-1
size: few
D: .
DNA: TGCGCCAGCAGCTTGATATCAGGGTTGAACACTGAAGCTTTCTTT
CDR3: CASSLISGLNTEAFF

J: TRBJ2-1
V: TRBV5-1
size: .
D: .
DNA: TGCGCCAGCGGGCTTCTCCCTGGGAATGAGCAGTTCTTC
CDR3: CASGLLPGNEQFF

J: TRBJ2-5
V: TRBV3-1
size: .
D: .
DNA: TGTGCCAGCAGCCAAGAGGGCCAAGAGACCCAGTACTTC
CDR3: CASSQEGQETQYF

J: TRBJ1-3
V: TRBV5-4
size: .
D: .
DNA: TGTGCCAGCAGCTTGGGAATAGGGGCGGATGGAAACACCATATATTTT
CDR3: CASSLGIGADGNTIYF